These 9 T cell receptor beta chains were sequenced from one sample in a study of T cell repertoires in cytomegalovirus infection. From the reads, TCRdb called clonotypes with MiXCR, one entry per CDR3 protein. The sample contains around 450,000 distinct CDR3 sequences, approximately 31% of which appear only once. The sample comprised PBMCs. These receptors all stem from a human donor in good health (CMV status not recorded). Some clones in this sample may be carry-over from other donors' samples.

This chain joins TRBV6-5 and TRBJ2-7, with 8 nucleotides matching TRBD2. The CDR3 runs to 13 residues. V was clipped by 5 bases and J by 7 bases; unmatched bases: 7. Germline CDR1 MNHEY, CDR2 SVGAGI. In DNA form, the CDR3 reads TGTGCCAGCAGTCGGGGCGGGAGGTCTGAGCAGTACTTC. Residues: CASSRGGRSEQYF.

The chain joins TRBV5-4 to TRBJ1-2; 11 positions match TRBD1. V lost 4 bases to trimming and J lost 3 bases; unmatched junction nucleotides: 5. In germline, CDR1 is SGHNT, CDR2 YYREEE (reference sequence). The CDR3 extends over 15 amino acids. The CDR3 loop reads CASSVPGQGDYGYTF. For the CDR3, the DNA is TGTGCCAGCAGCGTACCGGGACAGGGGGACTATGGCTACACCTTC.

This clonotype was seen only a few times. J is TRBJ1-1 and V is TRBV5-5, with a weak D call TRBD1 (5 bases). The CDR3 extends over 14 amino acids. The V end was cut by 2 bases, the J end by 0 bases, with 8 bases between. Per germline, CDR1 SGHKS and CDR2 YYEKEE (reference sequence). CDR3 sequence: CASSLGVMNTEAFF. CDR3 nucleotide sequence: TGTGCCAGCAGCTTAGGGGTAATGAACACTGAAGCTTTCTTT. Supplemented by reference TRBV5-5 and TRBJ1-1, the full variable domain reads DAGVTQSPTHLIKTRGQQVTLRCSPISGHKSVSWYQQVLGQGPQFIFQYYEKEERGRGNFPDRFSARQFPNYSSELNVNALLLGDSALYLCASSLGVMNTEAFFGQGTRLTVV.

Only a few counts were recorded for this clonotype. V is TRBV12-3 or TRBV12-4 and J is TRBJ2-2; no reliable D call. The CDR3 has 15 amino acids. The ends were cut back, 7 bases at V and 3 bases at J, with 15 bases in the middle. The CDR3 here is CASKRTDLYTGELFF. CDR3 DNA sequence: TGTGCCAGCAAGAGGACCGATTTGTACACCGGGGAGCTGTTTTTT.

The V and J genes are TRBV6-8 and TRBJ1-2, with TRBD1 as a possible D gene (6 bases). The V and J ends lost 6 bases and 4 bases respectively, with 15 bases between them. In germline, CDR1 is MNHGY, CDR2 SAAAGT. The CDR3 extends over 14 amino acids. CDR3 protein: CASRLTGGPYGYTF. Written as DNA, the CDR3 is TGTGCCAGCAGGCTTACCGGGGGGCCCTATGGCTACACCTTC.

CDR3 nucleotides: TGTGCCAGCAGCTTACAATCAGCGGGGGCGAGGGGCAATGAGCAGTTCTTC. Protein product: CASSLQSAGARGNEQFF. This rearrangement joins TRBV7-8 to TRBJ2-1; 8 bases map to TRBD2. The CDR3 totals 17 residues. Germline V CDR1 and CDR2: SGHVS, FQNEAQ. With V trimmed by 2 bases and J by 6 bases, 12 bases remained unmatched.

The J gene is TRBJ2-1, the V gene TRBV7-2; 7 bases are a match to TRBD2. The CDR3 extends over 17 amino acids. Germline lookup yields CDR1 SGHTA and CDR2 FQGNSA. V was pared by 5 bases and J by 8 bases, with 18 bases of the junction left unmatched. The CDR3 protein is CASSPRWGGGLLDEQFF. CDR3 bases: TGTGCCAGCAGCCCACGGTGGGGGGGGGGACTGTTAGATGAGCAGTTCTTC.

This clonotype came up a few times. Here the CDR3 DNA reads TGTGCCATCGGACGGGCCTACGAGCAGTACTTC. Encoded protein: CAIGRAYEQYF. The chain employs TRBV10-3 and TRBJ2-7, with D uncertain. V was cut by 8 bases and J by 2 bases, with 7 bases left in between. Germline V gene data show CDR1 as ENHRY and CDR2 as SYGVKD. The CDR3 has 11 amino acids.

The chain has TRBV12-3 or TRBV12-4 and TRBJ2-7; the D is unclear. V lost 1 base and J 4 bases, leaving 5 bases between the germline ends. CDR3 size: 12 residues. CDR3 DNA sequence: TGTGCCAGCAGTTTAGTGGAATACGAGCAGTACTTC. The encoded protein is CASSLVEYEQYF.